One T cell receptor beta chain is described in this entry. Antigen unknown. The method was immunoSEQ multiplex PCR; TCRdb's version includes in-frame clones alone and lacks a portion of them. The sample yields roughly 99,000 clones, roughly 86% seen once. These data come from a study of graft-versus-host responses after intestinal transplantation. Study overall: Recipients underwent multivisceral, liver-intestinal, or isolated intestinal transplants. Recipients across the board were started on anti-thymocyte globulin induction, then kept on tacrolimus and steroids for roughly 3 years.

The clonotype comes from a human donor who was the organ donor for an intestinal transplant. Sample: unstimulated CD4+ T cells sorted from spleen or lymph node cells, taken before transplant.

CDR3 coding DNA: TGTGCCAGCAGCTTAGTGTTAAGGGGGGCGGATGGCTACACCTTC. This codes for CASSLVLRGADGYTF. The rearrangement links TRBV7-2 to TRBJ1-2; TRBD1 might be the D (6 bases). This CDR3 has 15 residues. V was trimmed by 1 base and J by 6 bases, leaving 15 bases between them. Germline V gene sequence: CDR1 SGHTA, CDR2 FQGNSA.